This TCR beta chain appears in the sequencing data of a study of blood T cell repertoires in COVID-19. Study details: Sites in the United States, Italy and Spain provided acute and convalescent COVID-19 samples.

V gave up 5 bases and J gave up 5 bases; unmatched junction bases: 6. The germline V gene has CDR1 WSHSY and CDR2 SAAADI. This CDR3 is 15 amino acids long. TCRdb keeps only in-frame clones here, not all; method: immunoSEQ multiplex PCR. Among 450,000 or so clones listed, about 88% were seen once. The genes are TRBV10-2 and TRBJ2-4; 10 bases fit TRBD1. The sequencing sample was made of peripheral blood. This TCR was sampled from a man between 18 and 29 years old with COVID-19, enrolled during active disease. The CDR3: CASSTLTGGQNIQYF. The CDR3 DNA reads as TGCGCCAGCAGTACGTTGACAGGGGGCCAAAACATTCAGTACTTC.